This record covers a single T cell receptor beta chain. The target of this receptor is not known. Base qualities are missing; no much larger clone stands one base away. TCRbeta CDR3 regions were amplified from genomic DNA by means of the immunoSEQ Assay, a bias-controlled multiplex PCR. The original methods were these. Within the assay, amplification of reference gene primers was used to estimate how many nucleated cells each sample contained. Sequence reads were collapsed and filtered to measure the absolute abundance of every unique TCRbeta CDR3 rearrangement. For each sample, productive Simpson clonality was calculated by taking the square root of Simpson's diversity index across productive rearrangements. TCRdb mirrors the immuneACCESS table, restricted to in-frame sequences. Some clones are absent from its copies; in checked studies, under half trace to an unresolved V gene, and the reason for the others is unknown. V and J calls and clone size follow that table, whereas D and trimming were derived from the DNA. The sample data list approximately 270,000 clones, and roughly 87% of these were observed just once. Under 4% of the sample rests with the top ten.

Each collaborating institution followed its own protocols to collect whole blood in K2EDTA tubes. For TCRbeta analysis, collaborators shipped samples as frozen whole blood, isolated PBMCs, or DNA extracted from either of those sample types. Between the V and J ends, shortened by 4 bases and 6 bases respectively, the junction contains 11 bases. Looking up the germline V gene yields CDR1 SGHRS and CDR2 YFSETQ. The CDR3 has 14 amino acids, counting the end cysteine and phenylalanine. The only DNA kept is the CDR3, 42 bases in frame from the first base. The record originates from a study of blood T cell repertoires in COVID-19 (dated by TCRdb to 2018 to 2020). Regarding the complete study: Collaborator samples came from the United States, Italy and Spain and covered acute and convalescent phases of COVID-19. The prospective study material was composed of cDNA or gDNA derived from T cells, B-cell-depleted T cells, or PBMCs. Deeply sampled blood TCRbeta repertoires from subjects exposed to, actively infected with, or recovered from COVID-19 were included in the dataset. The repertoires were made available in a free public database intended to serve as a resource for research on the immune response to SARS-CoV-2. The samples were drawn from two sources: the first 160 participants of the ongoing ImmuneRACE study, and 950 to 1,500 subjects contributed by 6 global collaborators. Nearly every sample came with metadata listing a de-identified subject ID, COVID-19 status, age in years and sex. HLA class I and class II types, where available, came from metadata supplied by the sample provider rather than from assay-based typing.

Beyond this particular receptor, the publication reports: Clinical and demographic metadata were provided uncurated, with the amount varying by source and participant.

The receptor's source is a man between 18 and 29 years old with active or convalescent COVID-19. The material sequenced was peripheral blood. The sequence is built from TRBV5-1 and TRBJ1-6; TRBD1 could be the D gene, as 6 bases match. At the DNA level, the sequence is TGCGCCAGCAGCACACAGGGATCTAATTCACCCCTCCACTTT. It translates to CASSTQGSNSPLHF.